Listed below are T cell receptor beta chains from one sample, sequenced in a study of T cell responses to AZD1222 COVID-19 vaccine. Only in-frame clones appear in the TCRdb table, and some are missing; sequencing was by immunoSEQ multiplex PCR. The sample carries 150,000 to 200,000 clones, around 90% recorded once. The material sequenced was peripheral blood, taken on day 0 of AZD1222 vaccination. Source of these receptors: an adult in good health. The CDR3 runs from the conserved cysteine through the conserved F or W. Each record gives: CDR3 DNA, CDR3 protein, V gene, J gene, D gene, clone size. D genes are given only for firm matches. Not all rows give a size; the values are once, few, many and, for expanded clones, a class.

DNA: TGTGCCAGCAGTCAGACTAGCGGGGGGGTCGGTCAGTTCTTC
CDR3: CASSQTSGGVGQFF
V: TRBV6-2/TRBV6-3
J: TRBJ2-1
D: TRBD2
size: few

DNA: TGTGCCAGCAGCCTGACAGGGTTGGGGACTGAAGCTTTCTTT
CDR3: CASSLTGLGTEAFF
V: TRBV16
J: TRBJ1-1
D: TRBD1
size: NA

DNA: TGTGCCAGCAGCCAACCCCTAGAGTATGAGCAGTTCTTC
CDR3: CASSQPLEYEQFF
V: TRBV14
J: TRBJ2-1
D: NA
size: NA

DNA: TGTGCTAGTGGTTTAGCGGGCCCTCAGCAGAAGCAGTACTTC
CDR3: CASGLAGPQQKQYF
V: TRBV12-5
J: TRBJ2-7
D: NA
size: NA

DNA: TGTGCCAGCTCACCGGCCGGGACTAGCGGGAGTAAGAATGAGCAGTTCTTC
CDR3: CASSPAGTSGSKNEQFF
V: TRBV18
J: TRBJ2-1
D: TRBD2
size: NA

DNA: TGTGCCAGCAGCCCTTTAATTGGGCTAGCGGGGACAGATACGCAGTATTTT
CDR3: CASSPLIGLAGTDTQYF
V: TRBV14
J: TRBJ2-3
D: TRBD2
size: once

DNA: TGTGCCAGCAGCTACGAAACACAAGGTACTTCGGGCTACACCTTC
CDR3: CASSYETQGTSGYTF
V: TRBV7-9
J: TRBJ1-2
D: NA
size: NA

DNA: TGCGCCAGCAGTCCTCAAGGGGGCTCCTACAATGAGCAGTTCTTC
CDR3: CASSPQGGSYNEQFF
V: TRBV5-1
J: TRBJ2-1
D: NA
size: NA

DNA: TGTGCCAGCAGCCAAGATCCCTCAGTTAGCCGAAAACACGAGCAGTACTTC
CDR3: CASSQDPSVSRKHEQYF
V: TRBV3-1/TRBV3-2
J: TRBJ2-7
D: NA
size: NA

DNA: TGTGCCAGCAGTTCCAGGGTCTTGGGCTTCTACGAGCAGTACTTC
CDR3: CASSSRVLGFYEQYF
V: TRBV28
J: TRBJ2-7
D: NA
size: NA

DNA: TGTGCCACGGAACCGGGACTAGCCTACAATGAGCAGTTCTTC
CDR3: CATEPGLAYNEQFF
V: TRBV15
J: TRBJ2-1
D: TRBD2
size: NA

DNA: TGTGCCAGCAGCTCCACTGAGCACCACTCTGGAAACACCATATATTTT
CDR3: CASSSTEHHSGNTIYF
V: TRBV11-1
J: TRBJ1-3
D: NA
size: NA

DNA: TGTGCCAGCAGTTACGAAGGGCCTGGAAACACCATATATTTT
CDR3: CASSYEGPGNTIYF
V: TRBV6-5
J: TRBJ1-3
D: NA
size: NA

DNA: TGTGCCAGCAGTTCCGAGGGTTACTCTAACTATGGCTACACCTTC
CDR3: CASSSEGYSNYGYTF
V: TRBV5-4
J: TRBJ1-2
D: NA
size: NA

DNA: TGCGCCAGCAGCCAAGTCGGCAGGGGGCCCACAGATACGCAGTATTTT
CDR3: CASSQVGRGPTDTQYF
V: TRBV4-1
J: TRBJ2-3
D: TRBD1
size: NA

DNA: TGTGCCAGCAGCGTGGGTTACTCCTACGAGCAGTACTTC
CDR3: CASSVGYSYEQYF
V: TRBV11-2
J: TRBJ2-7
D: NA
size: NA

DNA: TGTGCCAGTAGTATGGACGGGACAGGGGGCGGGAATGAGCAGTTCTTC
CDR3: CASSMDGTGGGNEQFF
V: TRBV19
J: TRBJ2-1
D: TRBD1
size: few

DNA: TGTGCCAGCAGTTACAATGACAGGACCGAGCAGTACTTC
CDR3: CASSYNDRTEQYF
V: TRBV27
J: TRBJ2-7
D: NA
size: NA

DNA: TGTGCCAGCAGCTTAGGACGGCCCTACGAGCAGTACTTC
CDR3: CASSLGRPYEQYF
V: TRBV5-8
J: TRBJ2-7
D: NA
size: NA

DNA: TGTGCCAGCAGGGGATCTTCCTATAATTCACCCCTCCACTTT
CDR3: CASRGSSYNSPLHF
V: TRBV6-5
J: TRBJ1-6
D: NA
size: NA

DNA: TGTGCCACCAGTGAATTTGGGACAGGGCGGAATGAGCAGTTCTTC
CDR3: CATSEFGTGRNEQFF
V: TRBV24-1
J: TRBJ2-1
D: TRBD1
size: NA

DNA: TGCGCCAGCAGCCAAAACATAGGAGGAAACACCATATATTTT
CDR3: CASSQNIGGNTIYF
V: TRBV4-1
J: TRBJ1-3
D: NA
size: NA

DNA: TGTGCCAGCTCACCCGGACAGGGAACTTCACCCCTCCACTTT
CDR3: CASSPGQGTSPLHF
V: TRBV18
J: TRBJ1-6
D: TRBD1
size: once

DNA: TGTGCCAGCAGCTTGCTTGGGACAGGGGCGAACACTGAAGCTTTCTTT
CDR3: CASSLLGTGANTEAFF
V: TRBV7-2
J: TRBJ1-1
D: TRBD1
size: NA

DNA: TGTGCCAGCTCAGAGGCGGGGAACACTGAAGCTTTCTTT
CDR3: CASSEAGNTEAFF
V: TRBV18
J: TRBJ1-1
D: NA
size: NA